This T cell receptor beta chain was documented in a study of shared clonotypes between healthy human individuals. Overall study findings and caveats: Some clonotypes were shared by all four sorted-subset donors, while others were not shared. The non-shared ones had lower generation probabilities than the shared ones.

Remarks on this clone: No antigen is known for it.

After removal of 1 base from V and 0 bases from J, the junction contained 9 bases not matched to a gene. Germline V gene lookup returns CDR1 LNHNV and CDR2 YYDKDF (reference sequence). The CDR3 is 18 residues long. Assay: immunoSEQ multiplex PCR; the TCRdb copy retains only in-frame clones and omits some. The data hold 2 million to 2.5 million clones, with almost 96% observed a single time. Sequencing input: naive CD4+ T cells sorted from blood. Subset of the sample: CD45RA+ positively selected. The TCR sequence derives from a man aged 18 to 35 in good health. The J gene is TRBJ2-7, the V gene TRBV15; 10 nucleotides align to TRBD2. The CDR3 region has the DNA TGTGCCACCAGCAGAGGTCCCCTCTTAGCGGGAGGCTCCTACGAGCAGTACTTC. Its translation: CATSRGPLLAGGSYEQYF. The whole variable domain, filled in from reference TRBV15 and TRBJ2-7, reads DAMVIQNPRYQVTQFGKPVTLSCSQTLNHNVMYWYQQKSSQAPKLLFHYYDKDFNNEADTPDNFQSRRPNTSFCFLDIRSPGLGDTAMYLCATSRGPLLAGGSYEQYFGPGTRLTVT.